The table lists the clone carrying this T cell receptor (beta chain) with many counts. Its specificity is unknown. The CDR3 covers 14 residues. V was cut by 1 base and J by 3 bases, with 13 bases left in between. From germline, CDR1 is SQVTM and CDR2 ANQGSEA. This sample was taken from a study of regulatory T cells in long-lasting Graves disease. Study results and limitations: Lower TCR diversity was seen in persistent Graves' patients than in newly diagnosed ones.

Combining iRepertoire HTBI primers with Arm-PCR of CDR3 regions, the authors built TCR beta libraries. TCRdb fed the multiplex PCR reads into MiXCR, producing one record per CDR3 protein. The sample records about 240,000 distinct CDR3 sequences, around 20% being singletons. As to time point: newly diagnosed GD, antithyroid drugs for less than 3 months. RNA extracted from PBMCs served as the sequencing template. The patients included were those that came from an endocrinology department in Xi'an, China. Sequences were derived from peripheral blood mononuclear cells (PBMCs), sampled at new diagnosis, from a patient treated with antithyroid drugs. The gene calls are TRBV29-1 and TRBJ2-7; a possible D gene is TRBD1 (5 bases). This sequence was found in a female donor with Graves disease. The chain's CDR3 is CSVEGQKGDYEQYF. The CDR3 nucleotides are TGCAGCGTTGAAGGTCAAAAAGGGGACTACGAGCAGTACTTC.